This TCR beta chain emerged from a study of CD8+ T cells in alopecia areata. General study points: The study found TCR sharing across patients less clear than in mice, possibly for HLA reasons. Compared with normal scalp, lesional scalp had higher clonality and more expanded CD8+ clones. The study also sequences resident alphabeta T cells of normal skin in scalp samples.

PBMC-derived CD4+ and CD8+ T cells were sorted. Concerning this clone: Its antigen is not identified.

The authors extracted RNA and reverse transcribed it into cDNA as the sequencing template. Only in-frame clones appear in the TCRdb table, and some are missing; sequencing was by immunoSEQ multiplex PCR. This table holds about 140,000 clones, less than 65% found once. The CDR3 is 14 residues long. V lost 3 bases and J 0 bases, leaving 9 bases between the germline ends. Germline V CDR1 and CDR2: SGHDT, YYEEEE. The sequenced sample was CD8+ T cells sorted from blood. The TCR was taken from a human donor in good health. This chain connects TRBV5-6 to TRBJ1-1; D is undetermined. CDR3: CASSYDTLNTEAFF. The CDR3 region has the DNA TGTGCCAGCAGCTACGACACGCTGAACACTGAAGCTTTCTTT.